The 22 T cell receptor beta chains below come from one sample, sequenced in a study of T cell responses to AZD1222 COVID-19 vaccine. Produced via immunoSEQ multiplex PCR; TCRdb's table is partial and in-frame only. The table records over 100,000 clones, about nine tenths of them present only once. This material consisted of peripheral blood, taken on day 0 of AZD1222 vaccination. Receptor source: an adult in good health.

The chain links TRBV4-3 to TRBJ1-4; unclear D gene. CDR1 is LGHNA and CDR2 is YSLEER in the germline V gene. CDR3 length equals 15 residues. Trimming cost V 0 bases and J 5 bases, with 10 bases left between them. DNA for the CDR3: TGCGCCAGCAGCCAAGATGATGGATGGAATGAAAAACTGTTTTTT. It codes for CASSQDDGWNEKLFF.

The chain employs TRBV14 and TRBJ1-2, with D possibly being TRBD1 (5 bases). CDR3 length: 15 residues. In germline, CDR1 is SGHDN, CDR2 FVKESK. V was pared by 1 base and J by 4 bases, with 13 bases between. CDR3 DNA: TGTGCCAGCAGCCAAGTGCATAGGGGAGGCTATGGCTACACCTTC. Translation gives CASSQVHRGGYGYTF.

The V call is TRBV21-1, the J call TRBJ2-5. TRBV21-1 is listed as a pseudogene. CDR3 length: 16 residues. The CDR3 DNA sequence: TGTGCCAGCAGCAAAGCTCGGGGCTCTCCTCAAGAGACCCAGTACTTC. It is translated as CASSKARGSPQETQYF.

The V and J genes are TRBV2 and TRBJ1-1; D perhaps matches TRBD1 (5 bases). From germline, CDR1 is SNHLY and CDR2 FYNNEI. V gave up 9 bases and J gave up 1 base, with 12 bases separating them. The CDR3 contains 13 residues. CDR3 in amino acids: CARRGTANTEAFF. The CDR3, as DNA: TGTGCCAGGCGGGGGACGGCGAACACTGAAGCTTTCTTT. Full variable domain (outside the CDR3, taken from reference TRBV2 and TRBJ1-1): EPEVTQTPSHQVTQMGQEVILRCVPISNHLYFYWYRQILGQKVEFLVSFYNNEISEKSEIFDDQFSVERPDGSNFTLKIRSTKLEDSAMYFCARRGTANTEAFFGQGTRLTVV.

The V gene is TRBV10-1, the J gene TRBJ1-4, with 11 positions matching TRBD1. CDR3 length: 15 amino acids. With 7 bases clipped from V and 4 bases from J, the junction kept 5 bases outside the gene matches. Germline CDR1 is WNHNN and CDR2 is SYGVQD (reference sequence). The CDR3 loop is CASTEGTGGNEKLFF. In DNA form, the CDR3 reads TGCGCCAGCACCGAGGGGACAGGGGGTAATGAAAAACTGTTTTTT.

V gene TRBV11-2 combines with J gene TRBJ1-1; no clear D. This CDR3 spans 13 amino acids. CDR1 and CDR2 from the germline V gene are SGHAT and FQNNGV. V dropped 5 bases and J dropped 3 bases, with 10 bases sitting between them. The DNA of the CDR3 is TGTGCCAGCAGCATACGGGCAGACACTGAAGCTTTCTTT. This translates into CASSIRADTEAFF.

The chain employs TRBV12-3 or TRBV12-4 and TRBJ1-4; no clear D gene. This CDR3 comprises 13 residues. V lost 3 bases, J lost 10 bases, and 12 bases lay in between. CDR3 bases: TGTGCCAGCAGTTTTAGCGAGGCGGTAAAACTGTTTTTT. Encoded protein: CASSFSEAVKLFF.

V and J are TRBV13 and TRBJ1-2, with 8 bases matching TRBD1. V lost 5 bases and J lost 4; bases outside the gene matches: 9. Per germline, CDR1 PRHDT and CDR2 FYEKMQ (reference sequence). The CDR3 extends over 15 amino acids. The CDR3 DNA follows: TGTGCCAGCAGCGCGTACCGGGACAGGTTCTATGGCTACACCTTC. Protein: CASSAYRDRFYGYTF.

V is TRBV5-1 and J is TRBJ2-1; the match to TRBD1 covers 9 bases. Germline CDR1 SGHRS, CDR2 YFSETQ. Trimming removed 3 bases from V and 5 bases from J; junction bases left unmatched: 6. The CDR3 is 15 residues long. CDR3 sequence reads: CASSYGQGLDNEQFF. In DNA form, the CDR3 reads TGCGCCAGCAGCTACGGACAGGGGCTTGACAATGAGCAGTTCTTC.

V and J are TRBV9 and TRBJ1-3, with 9 bases lining up with TRBD1. V lost 3 bases, J lost 4 bases, and 5 bases stayed unmatched. Germline CDR1 and CDR2: SGDLS and YYNGEE. The CDR3 sequence is 15 residues long. CDR3 in DNA: TGTGCCAGCAGCGACCGGACAGGGGAAGGAAACACCATATATTTT. Translated: CASSDRTGEGNTIYF.

The J gene is TRBJ1-1, the V gene TRBV19; 7 bases match TRBD1. V lost 4 bases and J lost 4; bases outside the gene matches: 9. Germline V CDR1 and CDR2: LNHDA, SQIVND (reference sequence). The CDR3 runs 15 residues. Here the CDR3 reads CASSNPGGRSTEAFF. The CDR3 DNA sequence: TGTGCCAGTAGTAACCCAGGGGGTAGGAGCACTGAAGCTTTCTTT.

The chain combines TRBV11-3 with TRBJ2-1; D is perhaps TRBD2 (6 bases). V was trimmed by 1 base and J by 1 base, leaving 8 bases between them. Germline CDR1 SGHNT, CDR2 YENEEA. There are 15 residues in the CDR3. CDR3 bases: TGTGCCAGCAGCTTAGCAGGGAGGTCCTACAATGAGCAGTTCTTC. Translation: CASSLAGRSYNEQFF.

The gene calls are TRBV7-2 and TRBJ2-7, with TRBD2 matching 8 bases. This CDR3 spans 15 amino acids. The V and J ends lost 5 bases and 2 bases, in that order; junction bases with no gene match: 8. Germline V gives CDR1 SGHTA, CDR2 FQGNSA. CDR3 amino acids: CASSRGGTMTYEQYF. The DNA of the CDR3 is TGTGCCAGCAGCCGCGGGGGGACGATGACCTACGAGCAGTACTTC.

This chain connects TRBV3-1 (or the pseudogene TRBV3-2) to TRBJ2-7; D ambiguous. The ends were cut back, 0 bases at V and 0 bases at J, with 0 bases in the middle. This CDR3 spans 12 amino acids. Germline CDR1 LGHDT, CDR2 YNNKEL (reference sequence). In nucleotides, the CDR3 is TGTGCCAGCAGCCAAGACTCCTACGAGCAGTACTTC. Translating it yields CASSQDSYEQYF.

The rearrangement links TRBV3-1 (or the pseudogene TRBV3-2) to TRBJ2-5; D may be TRBD2 (6 bases). V lost 3 bases, J lost 5 bases, and 13 bases lay in between. Germline values: CDR1 LGHDT, CDR2 YNNKEL (reference sequence). CDR3 length equals 14 residues. In DNA form, the CDR3 reads TGTGCCAGCAGCCAGGGGTCCGGAGGGGAGACCCAGTACTTC. Encoded protein: CASSQGSGGETQYF.

The chain links TRBV3-1 (or the pseudogene TRBV3-2) to TRBJ1-2, with D hard to call. This CDR3 region has 17 residues. Deletions cut 4 bases from V and 0 bases from J, with 18 bases between. The germline CDR1 and CDR2 sequences are LGHDT and YNNKEL (reference sequence). The CDR3 coding sequence is TGTGCCAGCAGCCCCACCGGAAGCTCGGCGGCTAACTATGGCTACACCTTC. It specifies CASSPTGSSAANYGYTF.

The gene calls are TRBV5-1 and TRBJ1-6; D may be TRBD1 (6 bases). The CDR3 contains 18 residues. V was trimmed by 2 bases and J by 0 bases, leaving 15 bases between them. CDR1 SGHRS and CDR2 YFSETQ come from the germline V gene. CDR3 amino acids: CASSFGGGLSSYNSPLHF. The CDR3 region has the DNA TGCGCCAGCAGCTTTGGTGGGGGCCTGAGCTCCTATAATTCACCCCTCCACTTT.

The chain uses TRBV24-1 and TRBJ2-6; 8 bases are a match to TRBD1. Unmatched junction bases numbered 10, after V lost 5 bases and J lost 5 bases. Germline CDR1 KGHDR, CDR2 SFDVKD. The CDR3 runs to 17 residues. The CDR3 region is CATSGPGGNSRANVLTF. In DNA form, the CDR3 reads TGTGCCACCAGTGGACCAGGGGGCAATAGTAGGGCCAACGTCCTGACTTTC.

The rearrangement uses TRBV18 and TRBJ1-1; D is possibly TRBD1 (5 bases). Germline V gene lookup returns CDR1 KGHSH and CDR2 LQKENI. Between the trimmed V and J ends, which lost 8 bases and 5 bases, there was a span of 15 bases. This CDR3 has 13 residues. CDR3 loop: CASGGDSRTEAFF. DNA of the CDR3: TGTGCCAGCGGAGGGGACTCGAGGACTGAAGCTTTCTTT.

Turning to this clone: A read error may account for a junction end that differs from germline. V gene TRBV7-7 combines with J gene TRBJ2-1; D uncertain. Germline values: CDR1 SSHAT, CDR2 FNYEAQ (reference sequence). The CDR3 is 13 amino acids. Written as DNA, the CDR3 is TGTGCTAGCAGCCGGAGCTCCTACAATGAGCAGTTCTTC. Translating gives CASSRSSYNEQFF.

The chain carries TRBV4-1 and TRBJ2-3, with unresolved D. The CDR3 contains 17 residues. Trimming shortened V by 3 bases and J by 0 bases, and 16 bases separated the two germline ends. Per the germline V gene, CDR1 is MGHRA and CDR2 is YSYEKL. The DNA for the CDR3 is TGCGCCAGCAGCCAGGTCCAGGTCCAGGAAAGCACAGATACGCAGTATTTT. Translating it yields CASSQVQVQESTDTQYF.

V usage is TRBV28 and J usage is TRBJ1-5; D gene ambiguous. V lost 6 bases to trimming and J lost 5 bases, with 14 bases between them. CDR1 is MDHEN and CDR2 is SYDVKM in the germline V gene. The CDR3 length is 14 residues. For the CDR3, the DNA is TGTGCCAGCAGCCCAGAGTTCGGCGATCAGCCCCAGCATTTT. As protein: CASSPEFGDQPQHF.